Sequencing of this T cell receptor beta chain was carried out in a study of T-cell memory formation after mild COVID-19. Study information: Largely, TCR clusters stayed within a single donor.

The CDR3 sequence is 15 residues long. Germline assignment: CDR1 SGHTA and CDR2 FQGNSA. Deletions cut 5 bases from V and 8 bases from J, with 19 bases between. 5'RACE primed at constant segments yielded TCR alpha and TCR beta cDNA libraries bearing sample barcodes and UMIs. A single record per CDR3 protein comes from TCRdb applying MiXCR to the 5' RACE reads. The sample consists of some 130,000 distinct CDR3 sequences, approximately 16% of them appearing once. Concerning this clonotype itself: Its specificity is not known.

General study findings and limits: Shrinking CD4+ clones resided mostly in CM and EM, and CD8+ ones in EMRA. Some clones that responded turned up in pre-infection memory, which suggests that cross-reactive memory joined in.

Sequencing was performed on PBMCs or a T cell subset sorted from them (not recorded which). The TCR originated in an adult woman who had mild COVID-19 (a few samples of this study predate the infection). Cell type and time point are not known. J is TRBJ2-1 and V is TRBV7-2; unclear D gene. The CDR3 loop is CASSRTLDDVDEQFF. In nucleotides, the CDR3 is TGTGCCAGCAGCCGGACCCTAGACGATGTGGATGAGCAGTTCTTC.